Below, 3 T cell receptor beta chains from the same sample are listed, as sequenced in a study of beta chain features in type 1 diabetes. The study reverse transcribed the entire isolated RNA, so it sequenced expressed TCRB transcripts. Assay used: immunoSEQ multiplex PCR; TCRdb lists only in-frame clones, some missing. Of about 240,000 clones in the sample, 27% were seen once. Sequenced input: central memory CD4+ T cells from blood. All receptors derive from a man younger than 45 in good health.

This clone was recorded a few times. The sample contains more than one DNA sequence encoding this CDR3. DNA for the CDR3: TGTGCCAGCAGCTTAGATACACTCCAAGAGACCCAGTACTTC. Translating it yields CASSLDTLQETQYF. The chain recombines TRBV7-9 with TRBJ2-5; D is unclear. Germline V gene sequence: CDR1 SEHNR, CDR2 FQNEAQ (reference sequence). The CDR3 contains 14 residues. The V end was cut by 1 base, the J end by 1 base, with 7 bases between.

The chain joins TRBV27 to TRBJ2-7; 7 bases map to TRBD2. The germline CDR1 and CDR2 sequences are MNHEY and SMNVEV (reference sequence). V shed 5 bases and J 3 bases; nucleotides not matched to a gene: 4. This CDR3 is 13 amino acids long. CDR3 residues: CASSTTGGYEQYF. The CDR3 DNA reads as TGTGCCAGCAGTACAACGGGGGGCTACGAGCAGTACTTC.

The chain employs TRBV5-1 and TRBJ1-6, with 7 bases matching TRBD1. Germline V gene data show CDR1 as SGHRS and CDR2 as YFSETQ. The J segment lost 5 bases and the V segment lost 2 bases, leaving 4 bases of the junction unmatched. The CDR3 covers 15 residues. The CDR3 sequence is CASSLTGTDNSPLHF. The CDR3 region has the DNA TGCGCCAGCAGCTTAACCGGGACAGATAATTCACCCCTCCACTTT.